A single sample gave rise to the 10 T cell receptor beta chains below, sequenced in a study of cytomegalovirus exposure and HLA in healthy donors. The PCR employed 60 Vbeta primers together with 13 Jbeta primers. Sequenced by immunoSEQ multiplex PCR; TCRdb stores in-frame clones only, minus some. Found here are 70,000 to 90,000 clones, 72% of them singletons; the top ten hold approximately 5%. Sequencing was performed on PBMCs. Every receptor here comes from a man in his sixties in good health and CMV-seropositive.

The V call is TRBV10-3, the J call TRBJ2-3; 8 nucleotides align to TRBD1. V was clipped by 2 bases and J by 4 bases; unmatched bases: 17. The CDR3 extends over 19 amino acids. Germline CDR1 ENHRY, CDR2 SYGVKD. CDR3 region: CAISERTGTGRTPPDTQYF. CDR3 DNA sequence: TGTGCCATCAGTGAGCGCACCGGGACAGGTAGAACGCCCCCAGATACGCAGTATTTT.

This clone was recorded a few times. The rearrangement uses TRBV27 and TRBJ2-2; TRBD1 matches at 9 bases. The CDR3 is 15 amino acids. V lost 5 bases and J lost 8; bases outside the gene matches: 9. Germline V gene data show CDR1 as MNHEY and CDR2 as SMNVEV (reference sequence). The CDR3 region has the DNA TGTGCCAGCAGTCCGGGGGACAGGGCGTGGGGGGAGCTGTTTTTT. Translation: CASSPGDRAWGELFF.

This chain uses TRBV7-8 with TRBJ1-4; D is uncertain. The CDR3 length is 12 residues. Germline CDR1 is SGHVS and CDR2 is FQNEAQ. V lost 5 bases and J lost 7, with 8 bases in between. The CDR3 loop is CASSRGGEKLFF. Written as DNA, the CDR3 is TGTGCCAGCAGCCGCGGCGGTGAAAAACTGTTTTTT.

The chain joins TRBV5-1 to TRBJ1-5; D is possibly TRBD1 (5 bases). V was trimmed by 0 bases and J by 5 bases, leaving 12 bases between them. The CDR3 is 15 amino acids. Germline-derived CDR1 and CDR2 are SGHRS and YFSETQ. The CDR3 nucleotides read TGCGCCAGCAGCTTGGAGGCAGGGATCGATCAGCCCCAGCATTTT. Encoded protein: CASSLEAGIDQPQHF. Drawing the rest from reference TRBV5-1 and TRBJ1-5, the complete variable domain is KAGVTQTPRYLIKTRGQQVTLSCSPISGHRSVSWYQQTPGQGLQFLFEYFSETQRNKGNFPGRFSGRQFSNSRSEMNVSTLELGDSALYLCASSLEAGIDQPQHFGDGTRLSIL.

As concerns this clone: A junction boundary mismatches the germline segment, possibly from a read error. The chain links TRBV7-3 to TRBJ2-1, with 12 bases aligning to TRBD2. The germline V gene has CDR1 SGHTA and CDR2 FQGTGA. This CDR3 is built from 15 residues. The chain's CDR3 is CASGFRTSGTNEQFF. DNA for the CDR3: TGTGCCAGCGGCTTTCGGACTAGCGGGACCAATGAGCAGTTCTTC.

The chain has TRBV5-8 and TRBJ2-1; 11 bases map to TRBD1. Germline CDR1 is SGHTS and CDR2 is YDEGEE. Losses at the gene ends were 8 bases for V and 0 bases for J; bases not matched to a gene: 13. The CDR3 loop spans 18 amino acids. CDR3 sequence reads: CARTGTGGVWSSYNEQFF. The CDR3 region has the DNA TGTGCCAGAACCGGGACAGGGGGTGTGTGGAGCTCCTACAATGAGCAGTTCTTC.

There are many counts of this clone. The gene calls are TRBV5-5 and TRBJ2-2; D unresolved. Germline loops: CDR1 SGHKS, CDR2 YYEKEE (reference sequence). The CDR3 is 14 residues long. Between the trimmed V and J ends, which lost 3 bases and 0 bases, there was a span of 6 bases. The CDR3 reads CASSYDTNTGELFF. The CDR3 DNA follows: TGTGCCAGCAGCTACGACACGAACACCGGGGAGCTGTTTTTT.

The chain recombines TRBV7-3 with TRBJ1-2; D remains unclear. CDR3 length equals 12 residues. CDR1 is SGHTA and CDR2 is FQGTGA in the germline V gene. V lost 4 bases to trimming and J lost 8 bases, with 11 bases between them. As DNA, the CDR3 is TGTGCCAGCAGCTCGGAGGGTCGCGGCTACACCTTC. Translation: CASSSEGRGYTF.

There are a few counts of this clone. The CDR3 loop reads CSALMFGKAFF. The CDR3 DNA is TGCAGTGCTCTCATGTTCGGTAAAGCTTTCTTT. This rearrangement joins TRBV20-1 to TRBJ1-1, with no clear D. This CDR3 has 11 residues. CDR1 DFQATT and CDR2 SNEGSKA come from the germline V gene (reference sequence). V was shortened by 5 bases and J by 9 bases, with 13 bases between the two germline ends.

The V and J genes are TRBV2 and TRBJ2-6; D ambiguous. The germline V gene has CDR1 SNHLY and CDR2 FYNNEI. There are 12 residues in the CDR3. Between the trimmed V and J ends, which lost 7 bases and 1 base, there was a span of 2 bases. In DNA, the CDR3 is TGTGCCAGCACTTCTGGGGCCAACGTCCTGACTTTC. As protein: CASTSGANVLTF.